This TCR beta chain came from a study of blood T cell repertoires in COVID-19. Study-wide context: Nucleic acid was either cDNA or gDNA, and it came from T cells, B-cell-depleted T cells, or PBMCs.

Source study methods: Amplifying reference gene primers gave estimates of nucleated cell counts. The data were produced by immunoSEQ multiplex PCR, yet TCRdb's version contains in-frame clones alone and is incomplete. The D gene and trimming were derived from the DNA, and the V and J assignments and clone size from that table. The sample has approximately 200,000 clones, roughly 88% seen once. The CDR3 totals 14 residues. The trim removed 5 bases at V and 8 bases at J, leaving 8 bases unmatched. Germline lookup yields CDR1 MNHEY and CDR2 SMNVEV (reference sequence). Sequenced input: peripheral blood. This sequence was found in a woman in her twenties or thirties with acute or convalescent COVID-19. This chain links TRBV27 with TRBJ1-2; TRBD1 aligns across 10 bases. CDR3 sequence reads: CASSKPGTGAGYTF. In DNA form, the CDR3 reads TGTGCCAGCAGTAAGCCCGGGACAGGGGCCGGCTACACCTTC.